Below are 18 T cell receptor beta chains sequenced from a single sample in a study of cytomegalovirus exposure and HLA in healthy donors. PCR used 60 Vbeta primers and 13 Jbeta primers. TCRdb's table, derived via immunoSEQ multiplex PCR, lists solely in-frame clones and lacks some. The sample lists around 120,000 clones, roughly 80% seen once, with around 4.1% in the top ten. Sample: PBMCs. The receptor set was obtained from a woman aged 40 to 50 in good health and CMV-seronegative.

The gene calls are TRBV5-1 and TRBJ1-4; D is perhaps TRBD1 (5 bases). The germline V gene encodes CDR1 SGHRS and CDR2 YFSETQ. V was shortened by 2 bases and J by 4 bases, with 9 bases between the two germline ends. The CDR3 consists of 14 residues. For the CDR3, the DNA is TGCGCCAGCAGCTTAGGGGCGGTTAATGAAAAACTGTTTTTT. Encoded protein: CASSLGAVNEKLFF.

Concerning this clone itself: The same CDR3 arises from other DNA sequences in this sample as well. The chain couples TRBV5-1 to TRBJ2-7, with D possibly TRBD2 on 6 matching bases. V was cut by 2 bases and J by 1 base, with 7 bases left in between. CDR3 length: 13 residues. The germline gives CDR1 SGHRS, CDR2 YFSETQ. CDR3: CASSFGGSYEQYF. The DNA of the CDR3 is TGCGCCAGCAGCTTTGGGGGGTCCTACGAGCAGTACTTC. Filled out from reference TRBV5-1 and TRBJ2-7, the complete variable domain reads KAGVTQTPRYLIKTRGQQVTLSCSPISGHRSVSWYQQTPGQGLQFLFEYFSETQRNKGNFPGRFSGRQFSNSRSEMNVSTLELGDSALYLCASSFGGSYEQYFGPGTRLTVT.

V is TRBV13 and J is TRBJ2-1; TRBD2 aligns across 16 bases. This CDR3 spans 21 amino acids. Germline V gene data show CDR1 as PRHDT and CDR2 as FYEKMQ (reference sequence). The V gene end was trimmed by 1 base and the J gene end by 0 bases; junction bases not matched to a gene: 9. The CDR3 protein is CASSLAEGLAGGASSYNEQFF. As DNA, the CDR3 is TGTGCCAGCAGCTTAGCAGAGGGACTAGCGGGAGGGGCCAGCTCCTACAATGAGCAGTTCTTC.

This chain uses TRBV4-1 with TRBJ2-7; D remains unclear. Trimming removed 6 bases from V and 0 bases from J, with 15 bases in between. The CDR3 length is 15 residues. Germline V CDR1 and CDR2: MGHRA, YSYEKL. In nucleotides, the CDR3 is TGCGCCAGCAGTACTATGGCGTCGAGCTCCTACGAGCAGTACTTC. This translates into CASSTMASSSYEQYF.

V usage is TRBV19 and J usage is TRBJ1-4; D possibly corresponds to TRBD1 (6 bases). This CDR3 region has 16 residues. The V gene's germline CDR1 is LNHDA and CDR2 SQIVND (reference sequence). V lost 1 base, J lost 7 bases, and 16 bases lay in between. In nucleotides, the CDR3 is TGTGCCAGTAGTATAGCGGCGGGGGCCAGGGGTGAAAAACTGTTTTTT. This codes for CASSIAAGARGEKLFF.

The chain carries TRBV5-6 and TRBJ2-5; D possibly corresponds to TRBD2 (6 bases). The germline V gene encodes CDR1 SGHDT and CDR2 YYEEEE. The CDR3 runs to 16 residues. Between the trimmed V and J ends, which lost 3 bases and 3 bases, there was a span of 18 bases. The CDR3 spells CASSSPLAGLEETQYF. For the CDR3, the DNA is TGTGCCAGCAGCTCCCCCCTGGCGGGGCTTGAAGAGACCCAGTACTTC. The whole variable domain, remainder taken from reference TRBV5-6 and TRBJ2-5, is DAGVTQSPTHLIKTRGQQVTLRCSPKSGHDTVSWYQQALGQGPQFIFQYYEEEERQRGNFPDRFSGHQFPNYSSELNVNALLLGDSALYLCASSSPLAGLEETQYFGPGTRLLVL.

V is TRBV11-3 and J is TRBJ2-1; 8 bases are a match to TRBD2. V dropped 2 bases and J dropped 7; count of bases not matched to a gene: 7. The CDR3 contains 15 residues. The V gene's germline CDR1 is SGHNT and CDR2 YENEEA. CDR3 sequence (DNA): TGTGCCAGCAGCTTACGGCGGGGGGATACTAATGAGCAGTTCTTC. Residues: CASSLRRGDTNEQFF.

In nucleotides, the CDR3 is TGCGCCAGCAGCCCACAAGTCGGCAGGGCCGGTCAGCCCCAGCATTTT. This translates into CASSPQVGRAGQPQHF. This chain connects TRBV4-1 to TRBJ1-5; possible D gene TRBD1, 5 bases. Between the trimmed V and J ends, which lost 4 bases and 6 bases, there was a span of 19 bases. The CDR3 is made up of 16 amino acids. Germline V CDR1 and CDR2: MGHRA, YSYEKL.

This clone showed up just a few times. The chain employs TRBV18 and TRBJ1-2, with a weak D call TRBD1 (5 bases). Germline V gives CDR1 KGHSH, CDR2 LQKENI. The V end lost 3 bases, the J end lost 5 bases, and 13 bases lay between the germline ends. The CDR3 spans 14 residues. In DNA, the CDR3 is TGTGCCAGCTCACCGGGGCCCGAAGTATATGGCTACACCTTC. Its translation is CASSPGPEVYGYTF.

This clone has a handful of counts. The genes are TRBV7-2 and TRBJ1-6; maybe TRBD1 (6 bases). This CDR3 is built from 15 residues. V gave up 7 bases and J gave up 1 base, with 11 bases separating them. CDR1 SGHTA and CDR2 FQGNSA come from the germline V gene. The CDR3 here is CASMGDISYNSPLHF. CDR3 bases: TGTGCCAGCATGGGGGACATATCCTATAATTCACCCCTCCACTTT.

The chain couples TRBV5-1 to TRBJ1-2, with TRBD1 matching over 8 bases. Germline trimming cut 5 bases from V and 4 bases from J; bases unmatched to any gene: 4. The CDR3 spans 13 residues. CDR1 is SGHRS, CDR2 YFSETQ, per germline. The CDR3 reads CASRDQGAYGYTF. CDR3 DNA sequence: TGCGCCAGCAGGGACCAGGGGGCCTATGGCTACACCTTC.

The rearrangement links TRBV5-1 to TRBJ2-7; D is perhaps TRBD2 (5 bases). CDR3 length: 15 residues. The V end lost 3 bases, the J end lost 6 bases, and 19 bases lay between the germline ends. The germline V gene encodes CDR1 SGHRS and CDR2 YFSETQ. This chain's CDR3 is CASSSLLTGNLEQYF. The CDR3 DNA reads TGCGCCAGCAGCTCCTTACTAACCGGGAACCTCGAGCAGTACTTC. Full variable domain (outside the CDR3, taken from reference TRBV5-1 and TRBJ2-7): KAGVTQTPRYLIKTRGQQVTLSCSPISGHRSVSWYQQTPGQGLQFLFEYFSETQRNKGNFPGRFSGRQFSNSRSEMNVSTLELGDSALYLCASSSLLTGNLEQYFGPGTRLTVT.

This chain joins TRBV7-3 and TRBJ2-1; the match to TRBD2 covers 12 bases. CDR1 is SGHTA and CDR2 is FQGTGA in the germline V gene. J lost 7 bases, V lost 6 bases, and 7 bases had no gene match. The CDR3 loop spans 15 amino acids. In nucleotides, the CDR3 is TGTGCCAGCAGTCTAGCGGGGGGGATAAGGAATGAGCAGTTCTTC. Protein product: CASSLAGGIRNEQFF.

This chain links TRBV30 with TRBJ2-3; TRBD1 aligns across 8 bases. CDR3 length: 13 residues. Germline V gives CDR1 GTSNPN, CDR2 SVGIG (reference sequence). V was pared by 4 bases and J by 0 bases, with 0 bases of the junction left unmatched. CDR3 DNA sequence: TGTGCCTGGAACAGGGGGAGCACAGATACGCAGTATTTT. It is translated as CAWNRGSTDTQYF.

In the case of this clone: A junction end diverges from the germline sequence, so it may reflect a read error. The J gene is TRBJ1-3, the V gene TRBV7-2; 7 nucleotides line up with TRBD1. Germline CDR1 SGHTA, CDR2 FQGNSA. The CDR3 length is 17 residues. The CDR3 DNA sequence: TGTGCCAGCACCTTACCCGCTTCAGGGGGCTCTGGAAACACCATATATTTT. Protein sequence: CASTLPASGGSGNTIYF.

The chain uses TRBV25-1 and TRBJ1-4, with D tentatively TRBD1 (5 bases). Germline V lookup: CDR1 MGHDK, CDR2 SYGVNS. This CDR3 spans 17 amino acids. The V end was cut by 4 bases, the J end by 6 bases, with 21 bases between. CDR3 protein: CASSADPGGRGDEKLFF. The CDR3 coding sequence is TGTGCCAGCAGTGCCGACCCCGGGGGACGAGGGGATGAAAAACTGTTTTTT. The entire variable domain, with the rest obtained from reference TRBV25-1 and TRBJ1-4, is as follows: EADIYQTPRYLVIGTGKKITLECSQTMGHDKMYWYQQDPGMELHLIHYSYGVNSTEKGDLSSESTVSRIRTEHFPLTLESARPSHTSQYLCASSADPGGRGDEKLFFGSGTQLSVL.

The chain has TRBV30 and TRBJ1-4; unclear D gene. CDR3 length: 13 amino acids. Germline V gene sequence: CDR1 GTSNPN, CDR2 SVGIG (reference sequence). Trimming left V 3 bases short and J 3 bases short, with 8 bases between. This CDR3 is CAWREAANEKLFF. CDR3 DNA sequence: TGTGCCTGGAGGGAGGCAGCTAATGAAAAACTGTTTTTT.

V and J are TRBV6-4 and TRBJ2-3; 8 bases are shared with TRBD2. This CDR3 contains 16 residues. V shed 2 bases, J shed 6 bases, and the junction held 10 bases outside the gene matches. Germline lookup yields CDR1 MRHNA and CDR2 SNTAGT. The CDR3 DNA reads TGTGCCAGCAGTGACGCATCCGGGGGGGCCGACGATACGCAGTATTTT. Residues: CASSDASGGADDTQYF.